A single sample is the source of the 8 T cell receptor beta chains below, sequenced in a study of blood T cell repertoires in COVID-19. Here immunoSEQ multiplex PCR was the method, and the copy in TCRdb shows in-frame clones only, minus some. The sample has over 75,000 clones, approximately 80% seen once. Sequencing was performed on peripheral blood. The receptors come from a man aged 65 to 85 with acute or convalescent COVID-19.

The genes are TRBV5-4 and TRBJ1-1; 11 nucleotides align to TRBD1. The CDR3 loop spans 13 amino acids. J was trimmed by 5 bases and V by 7 bases; bases with no gene match: 4. Germline values: CDR1 SGHNT, CDR2 YYREEE (reference sequence). DNA of the CDR3: TGTGCCAGCTTCGGACAGGGGGCGACTGAAGCTTTCTTT. It codes for CASFGQGATEAFF.

The V and J genes are TRBV6-6 and TRBJ1-5, with TRBD1 matching 7 bases. Per the germline V gene, CDR1 is MNHNY and CDR2 is SVGAGI (reference sequence). CDR3 length equals 12 residues. J lost 4 bases, V lost 6 bases, and 0 bases had no gene match. Here the CDR3 reads CASRGQNQPQHF. The CDR3 nucleotides are TGTGCCAGCAGGGGACAGAATCAGCCCCAGCATTTT.

This clone was seen a single time. This sequence joins TRBV4-1 and TRBJ1-1, with 7 bases lining up with TRBD1. The trim removed 1 base at V and 4 bases at J, leaving 9 bases unmatched. Germline V lookup: CDR1 MGHRA, CDR2 YSYEKL. CDR3 length equals 16 residues. In DNA form, the CDR3 reads TGCGCCAGCAGCCAAGTTTTTCGCCAGGGGGTCACTGAAGCTTTCTTT. Protein sequence: CASSQVFRQGVTEAFF.

The chain couples TRBV2 to TRBJ1-1; 7 positions match TRBD1. This CDR3 is built from 13 residues. Germline CDR1 and CDR2: SNHLY and FYNNEI. The V and J ends lost 6 bases and 2 bases, in that order; junction bases with no gene match: 3. In DNA, the CDR3 is TGTGCCAGCAGCCGGGACAGCAACACTGAAGCTTTCTTT. It translates to CASSRDSNTEAFF.

J is TRBJ2-2 and V is TRBV2; D might be TRBD2 (5 bases). In germline, CDR1 is SNHLY, CDR2 FYNNEI. This CDR3 is built from 12 residues. Trimming took 8 bases from V and 6 from J, leaving 10 bases between them. CDR3 bases: TGTGCCAGCCAATCCGGGGCCGGGGAGCTGTTTTTT. Protein sequence: CASQSGAGELFF.

V gene TRBV11-1 combines with J gene TRBJ2-6; D not resolved. Germline V CDR1 and CDR2: SGHAT, FQDESV (reference sequence). This CDR3 spans 15 amino acids. Trimming took 0 bases from V and 2 from J, leaving 5 bases between them. In nucleotides, the CDR3 is TGTGCCAGCAGCTTAGCCTCAGCTGGGGCCAACGTCCTGACTTTC. Translated: CASSLASAGANVLTF.

In its sample, this clone was seen a few times. The rearrangement joins TRBV5-6 to TRBJ2-7; TRBD1 matches at 8 bases. Looked up from germline, CDR1 is SGHDT and CDR2 is YYEEEE. The ends lost 3 bases at V and 3 bases at J; junction bases unmatched: 8. There are 15 residues in the CDR3. The CDR3 sequence is CASSSLRGRLYEQYF. CDR3 nucleotide sequence: TGTGCCAGCAGCTCCCTCAGGGGGCGACTCTACGAGCAGTACTTC.

The chain has TRBV28 and TRBJ2-5; tentative D call: TRBD2 (6 bases). The CDR3 is 14 amino acids. V was trimmed by 2 bases and J by 3 bases, leaving 10 bases between them. The germline CDR1 and CDR2 sequences are MDHEN and SYDVKM. This chain's CDR3 is CASSLAGREETQYF. CDR3 in DNA: TGTGCCAGCAGTTTAGCGGGACGAGAAGAGACCCAGTACTTC.